This TCR beta chain was recovered during a study of T cells in women clearing cervical HPV infection. About the study: Controls' single incident HPV16 infection cleared within 12 months without precancer. Case blood was drawn when the lesion was first found; control blood after infection became undetectable. Study outcomes and limitations: TRBV6-7 relative abundance averaged roughly 0.1% in cases and under 0.2% in controls.

A word on this clone: Antigen: not known. The CDR3 goes on 3 residues after the read ends, and that part is filled in from the germline J gene.

TCR beta CDR3 amplified by multiplex PCR from about 1,100 ng genomic DNA. TCRdb's copy holds only in-frame clones and misses some; the assay was immunoSEQ multiplex PCR. The repertoire table contains around 39,000 clones. CDR1 is GTSNPN, CDR2 SVGIG, per germline (reference sequence). Trimming removed 3 bases at V and 2 bases at J, with 7 bases between. The CDR3 is 12 residues long. This TCR was sampled from a woman aged 18 to 75 with a cervical HPV16 infection that either progressed to CIN3+ or cleared (not recorded which). The sequencing sample was made of blood buffy coat. V usage is TRBV30 and J usage is TRBJ1-2; D gene ambiguous. The sequenced CDR3 bases are TGTGCCTGGAGCAGGATAAACTATGGC. Translation gives CAWSRINYG. The whole CDR3 sequence is CAWSRINYGYTF. Complete variable domain (other parts from reference TRBV30 and TRBJ1-2): SQTIHQWPATLVQPVGSPLSLECTVEGTSNPNLYWYRQAAGRGLQLLFYSVGIGQISSEVPQNLSASRPQDRQFILSSKKLLLSDSGFYLCAWSRINYGYTFGSGTRLTVV.